This TCR beta chain originates from a study of blood T cell repertoires in COVID-19. Study context: Researchers got acute and convalescent COVID-19 samples from the United States, Italy and Spain.

This CDR3 has 14 residues. V lost 2 bases, J lost 2 bases, and 6 bases lay in between. Germline V gene sequence: CDR1 SGHVS, CDR2 FQNEAQ. Only in-frame clones appear in the TCRdb table, and some are missing; sequencing was by immunoSEQ multiplex PCR. The table shows about 110,000 clones, with about 80% occurring only once. Sequencing was carried out using peripheral blood. This TCR derives from a woman of 80 years or more with acute or convalescent COVID-19. V is TRBV7-8 and J is TRBJ1-4; D gene ambiguous. The CDR3 nucleotides read TGTGCCAGCAGCTTATCCCAGACTAATGAAAAACTGTTTTTT. This codes for CASSLSQTNEKLFF. Full variable domain (outside the CDR3, taken from reference TRBV7-8 and TRBJ1-4): GAGVSQSPRYKVAKRGQDVALRCDPISGHVSLFWYQQALGQGPEFLTYFQNEAQLDKSGLPSDRFFAERPEGSVSTLKIQRTQQEDSAVYLCASSLSQTNEKLFFGSGTQLSVL.